The 27 T cell receptor beta chains below come from one sample, sequenced in a study of post-analysis software for immune sequencing data. Libraries were made from TCR beta cDNA, and they carried unique molecular identifiers. TCRdb independently ran MiXCR on the PCR reads; one entry per CDR3 protein. Of roughly 200,000 distinct CDR3 sequences in the sample, over 25% were seen once. Findings and caveats of the study: Included in a set of roughly five TRBV segments more frequent in patients than controls were TRBV5-6, TRBV5-1 and TRBV20-1.

Their recognized antigens are unknown. The sequenced sample was blood. The origin of the receptors is a girl aged 2-17 years with multiple sclerosis.

This clonotype was found many times. The chain combines TRBV20-1 with TRBJ1-2; TRBD1 matches at 7 bases. With 6 bases clipped from V and 5 bases from J, the junction kept 9 bases outside the gene matches. Germline-derived CDR1 and CDR2 are DFQATT and SNEGSKA (reference sequence). The CDR3 covers 13 residues. The CDR3 reads CSARQGGEYGYTF. The CDR3 nucleotides are TGCAGTGCCAGACAGGGAGGAGAGTATGGCTACACCTTC.

Comments on this clonotype: It may be a read error: a sequence one base away is much more abundant. The chain has TRBV5-5 and TRBJ1-5, with D maybe TRBD1 (6 bases). The CDR3 has 13 amino acids. Germline V gives CDR1 SGHKS, CDR2 YYEKEE (reference sequence). The CDR3 spells CACSLDSQQPQHF. The CDR3 region has the DNA TGTGCCTGCAGCTTGGACAGTCAGCAGCCCCAGCATTTT.

This clonotype appeared a few times. The chain is built from TRBV18 and TRBJ2-7, with TRBD1 identical over 11 bases. This CDR3 is 15 amino acids long. V trimming: 1 base; J trimming: 5 bases; junction bases outside the gene matches: 4. CDR1 and CDR2 (germline): KGHSH, LQKENI. The CDR3 region is CASSPQGQGADEQYF. CDR3 DNA sequence: TGTGCCAGCTCACCACAAGGACAGGGGGCCGACGAGCAGTACTTC.

The rearrangement joins TRBV5-1 to TRBJ2-5; D not resolved. The J call may be mistaken, given a closer DNA end match to TRBJ2-7. The CDR3 covers 15 residues. Germline CDR1 is SGHRS and CDR2 is YFSETQ. CDR3 nucleotide sequence: TGCGCCAGCAGCTTCCGGATATTTTCGGACTACGAGCAGTACTTC. It translates to CASSFRIFSDYEQYF.

The V call is TRBV11-3, the J call TRBJ2-1; D perhaps matches TRBD1 (6 bases). The J call could be wrong; TRBJ2-7 is a better fit for the DNA end. CDR1 and CDR2 from the germline V gene are SGHNT and YENEEA. The CDR3 sequence is 14 residues long. Here the CDR3 DNA reads TGTGCCAGCAGCTTATTCGCAGGGGCGTACGAGCAGTACTTC. Its translation: CASSLFAGAYEQYF.

As for this clonotype: An end of the junction does not agree with germline; a read error may underlie this. The chain has TRBV28 and TRBJ2-7, with D possibly TRBD1 on 6 matching bases. Germline loops: CDR1 MDHEN, CDR2 SYDVKM. The CDR3 runs to 14 residues. The CDR3: CAGSTGGRATEQYF. Written as DNA, the CDR3 is TGTGCCGGCAGTACTGGGGGCAGGGCCACCGAGCAGTACTTC. The full variable domain, in which reference TRBV28 and TRBJ2-7 provide the parts outside the CDR3, is DVKVTQSSRYLVKRTGEKVFLECVQDMDHENMFWYRQDPGLGLRLIYFSYDVKMKEKGDIPEGYSVSREKKERFSLILESASTNQTSMYLCAGSTGGRATEQYFGPGTRLTVT.

Written as DNA, the CDR3 is TGCAGTGCTAGACCTTGGGGGACAGATACGCAGTATTTT. Protein: CSARPWGTDTQYF. V gene TRBV20-1 combines with J gene TRBJ2-3; D may match TRBD1 or TRBD2 (5 bases each). CDR3 length: 13 amino acids. V gave up 2 bases and J gave up 3 bases, with 9 bases separating them. Germline lookup yields CDR1 DFQATT and CDR2 SNEGSKA (reference sequence).

About this clonotype: One base away lies a much larger clone, so this may be a sequencing read error. The V call is TRBV5-1, the J call TRBJ1-2; D is ambiguous. Germline-derived CDR1 and CDR2 are SGHRS and YFSETQ. The CDR3 is 13 residues long. V was trimmed by 0 bases and J by 12 bases, leaving 15 bases between them. This CDR3 reads CASSLVSGGGHTF. CDR3 in DNA: TGCGCCAGCAGCTTGGTTTCAGGAGGAGGCCACACCTTC.

The chain uses TRBV5-5 and TRBJ1-6, with TRBD1 matching 11 bases. J gave up 8 bases and V 0 bases, and 7 bases lay outside the gene matches. Germline CDR1 is SGHKS and CDR2 is YYEKEE (reference sequence). This CDR3 comprises 17 residues. CDR3 amino acids: CASSLEDRGRGDSPLHF. The DNA of the CDR3 is TGTGCCAGCAGCTTGGAGGACAGGGGGCGAGGCGATTCACCCCTCCACTTT. The whole variable domain, remainder taken from reference TRBV5-5 and TRBJ1-6, is DAGVTQSPTHLIKTRGQQVTLRCSPISGHKSVSWYQQVLGQGPQFIFQYYEKEERGRGNFPDRFSARQFPNYSSELNVNALLLGDSALYLCASSLEDRGRGDSPLHFGNGTRLTVT.

V is TRBV2 and J is TRBJ1-1; a weak D match, TRBD1 (5 bases). This CDR3 region has 15 residues. Germline V gene sequence: CDR1 SNHLY, CDR2 FYNNEI. Trimming cost V 8 bases and J 3 bases, with 19 bases left between them. CDR3 bases: TGTGCCAGCGCCGACCCGGGCTCCAGGGACACTGAAGCTTTCTTT. Protein: CASADPGSRDTEAFF.

This clonotype was picked up many times. The rearrangement links TRBV20-1 to TRBJ2-1, with TRBD2 matching over 8 bases. CDR3 length: 15 residues. Unmatched junction bases numbered 7, after V lost 1 base and J lost 5 bases. Germline V gene data show CDR1 as DFQATT and CDR2 as SNEGSKA (reference sequence). The CDR3, as DNA: TGCAGTGCTAGAGTAGCGGGGCGGACTAACAATGAGCAGTTCTTC. Its protein product is CSARVAGRTNNEQFF.

In this sample, this clonotype turned up a few times. J is TRBJ1-1 and V is TRBV5-1; TRBD1 agrees at 8 bases. Trimming cost V 0 bases and J 13 bases; bases outside gene matches: 14. This CDR3 is built from 15 residues. In germline, CDR1 is SGHRS, CDR2 YFSETQ. The CDR3 loop is CASSLGVGQDPWGFF. The CDR3 DNA reads as TGCGCCAGCAGCTTGGGGGTGGGACAGGACCCATGGGGTTTCTTT.

This clonotype was counted many times. This rearrangement joins TRBV6-1 to TRBJ2-3; the D gene is possibly TRBD1 (6 bases). Trimming pared 1 base from V and 4 bases from J, leaving 12 bases between. The CDR3 contains 15 residues. CDR1 MNHNS and CDR2 SASEGT come from the germline V gene. This CDR3 is CASSEGLGAADTQYF. In DNA, the CDR3 is TGTGCCAGCAGTGAAGGTCTGGGGGCGGCAGATACGCAGTATTTT.

Turning to this clonotype: A read error is possible here, since a much larger clone lies one base away. The gene calls are TRBV5-1 and TRBJ2-3, with 7 bases matching TRBD1. Trimming cost V 4 bases and J 4 bases; bases outside gene matches: 12. The CDR3 runs to 16 residues. Germline CDR1 reads SGHRS; CDR2 reads YFSETQ. CDR3 nucleotides: TGCGCCAGCAGCCACCACAGGGGAGTAGGCGCAGATACGCAGTATTTT. It is translated as CASSHHRGVGADTQYF. Combining the CDR3 with reference TRBV5-1 and TRBJ2-3 gives the whole variable domain KAGVTQTPRYLIKTRGQQVTLSCSPISGHRSVSWYQQTPGQGLQFLFEYFSETQRNKGNFPGRFSGRQFSNSRSEMNVSTLELGDSALYLCASSHHRGVGADTQYFGPGTRLTVL.

To note about this clonotype: This may come from a read error, since a much larger clone is one base off. The chain recombines TRBV5-1 with TRBJ2-4; 7 bases map to TRBD1. The CDR3 is 13 residues long. Germline assignment: CDR1 SGHRS and CDR2 YFSETQ. Trimming at V came to 4 bases and at J to 13 bases, leaving 11 bases not matched to a gene. The CDR3 DNA is TGCGCCAGCAGCAAGGACAGGTACAATGAGCAGTACTTC. Its translation: CASSKDRYNEQYF.

The chain carries TRBV7-9 and TRBJ1-6; no definite D call. The CDR3 runs 12 residues. Trimming took 5 bases from V and 8 from J, leaving 7 bases between them. Germline V gene data show CDR1 as SEHNR and CDR2 as FQNEAQ (reference sequence). CDR3 DNA: TGTGCCAGCAGCACATCATATTCACCCCTCCACTTT. It yields the protein CASSTSYSPLHF.

In the case of this clonotype: A much larger clone lies a single base off, so this may be a read error. V is TRBV12-3 or TRBV12-4 and J is TRBJ2-3, with D possibly matching TRBD1 (6 bases). This CDR3 is built from 14 residues. The CDR3 DNA reads as TGTGCCAGCAGAACCGGACAGCTCACAGATACGCGGTATTTT. This gives the protein CASRTGQLTDTRYF.

At least ten counts were recorded for this clonotype. V is TRBV20-1 and J is TRBJ2-1; D not resolved. The V and J ends lost 6 bases and 4 bases respectively, with 22 bases between them. The germline V gene encodes CDR1 DFQATT and CDR2 SNEGSKA (reference sequence). The CDR3 has 16 residues. CDR3 loop: CSARRKYMELYNEQFF. The CDR3, as DNA: TGCAGTGCCAGAAGGAAGTACATGGAGTTATACAATGAGCAGTTCTTC.

The rearrangement links TRBV2 to TRBJ1-6; TRBD1 matches at 8 bases. The CDR3 has 15 residues. After removal of 10 bases from V and 6 bases from J, the junction contained 11 bases not matched to a gene. In germline, CDR1 is SNHLY, CDR2 FYNNEI. DNA for the CDR3: TGTGCCACCCAGGCCCAGGGACAGGCTAATTCACCCCTCCACTTT. This gives the protein CATQAQGQANSPLHF. Full variable domain (rest looked up from reference TRBV2 and TRBJ1-6): EPEVTQTPSHQVTQMGQEVILRCVPISNHLYFYWYRQILGQKVEFLVSFYNNEISEKSEIFDDQFSVERPDGSNFTLKIRSTKLEDSAMYFCATQAQGQANSPLHFGNGTRLTVT.

The chain uses TRBV7-3 and TRBJ1-1; 7 bases agree with TRBD1. With V trimmed by 2 bases and J by 7 bases, 4 bases remained unmatched. This CDR3 is built from 13 residues. Per the germline V gene, CDR1 is SGHTA and CDR2 is FQGTGA. The CDR3 nucleotides read TGTGCCAGCAGCTTAGAAAGGGGGCATGAAGCTTTCTTT. It codes for CASSLERGHEAFF. The entire variable domain, with the rest obtained from reference TRBV7-3 and TRBJ1-1, is as follows: GAGVSQTPSNKVTEKGKYVELRCDPISGHTALYWYRQSLGQGPEFLIYFQGTGAADDSGLPNDRFFAVRPEGSVSTLKIQRTERGDSAVYLCASSLERGHEAFFGQGTRLTVV.

In this sample, this clonotype turned up once. Just one base apart from a much larger clone, this may be a read error. The rearrangement links TRBV7-9 to TRBJ2-5; D possibly corresponds to TRBD2 (5 bases). The V gene's germline CDR1 is SEHNR and CDR2 FQNEAQ (reference sequence). This CDR3 has 15 amino acids. With 2 bases removed from V and 11 bases from J, the gap between germline ends came to 21 bases. CDR3 sequence: CASSLTSGRGYEQYF. The CDR3 bases are TGTGCCAGCAGCTTAACGTCGGGAAGAGGTTATGAGCAGTACTTC. The whole variable domain, remainder taken from reference TRBV7-9 and TRBJ2-5, is DTGVSQNPRHKITKRGQNVTFRCDPISEHNRLYWYRQTLGQGPEFLTYFQNEAQLEKSRLLSDRFSAERPKGSFSTLEIQRTEQGDSAMYLCASSLTSGRGYEQYFGPGTRLLVL.

This clonotype has just a few counts. The J gene is TRBJ1-1, the V gene TRBV5-1; D is uncertain. V lost 0 bases to trimming and J lost 1 base, with 10 bases between them. CDR1 and CDR2 (germline): SGHRS, YFSETQ. This CDR3 comprises 15 residues. The CDR3 loop reads CASSLGKTGNTEAFF. CDR3 in DNA: TGCGCCAGCAGCTTGGGGAAGACGGGGAACACTGAAGCTTTCTTT.

The chain recombines TRBV19 with TRBJ1-5; TRBD1 is a possible D gene (6 bases). The germline V and J ends were trimmed by 6 bases and 1 base, with 10 bases remaining between them. Germline CDR1 is LNHDA and CDR2 is SQIVND (reference sequence). The CDR3 covers 14 residues. Written as DNA, the CDR3 is TGTGCCAGTAGGTTGGGACAAAGCAATCAGCCCCAGCATTTT. As protein: CASRLGQSNQPQHF.

V is TRBV6-5 and J is TRBJ2-5; 9 positions match TRBD1. TRBJ2-7 explains the end of the DNA better; the J call may be wrong. The CDR3 totals 14 residues. Germline assignment: CDR1 MNHEY and CDR2 SVGAGI. The CDR3 is CASRFKTGGGEQYF. In DNA, the CDR3 is TGTGCCAGCAGATTTAAGACAGGGGGTGGCGAGCAGTACTTC.

This clonotype was picked up one time. The V and J genes are TRBV7-3 and TRBJ2-7, with a possible D match to TRBD2 (6 bases). The germline gives CDR1 SGHTA, CDR2 FQGTGA. The CDR3 runs to 13 residues. Trimming stripped 2 bases from V and 10 bases from J, with 15 bases between. The CDR3 coding sequence is TGTGCCAGCAGCTTAGGGGTCGGGGAGGCCCAGTACTTC. As protein: CASSLGVGEAQYF.

There are many counts of this clonotype. This chain links TRBV12-5 with TRBJ2-1; 7 bases match TRBD1. V lost 0 bases, J lost 9 bases, and 2 bases stayed unmatched. Germline V lookup: CDR1 LGHNT, CDR2 FRNRAP. The length of the CDR3 is 13 residues. In DNA, the CDR3 is TGTGCTAGTGGTTTGGTACAGGGGCGTGAGCAGTTCTTC. Its protein product is CASGLVQGREQFF. The full variable domain, its missing parts supplied by reference TRBV12-5 and TRBJ2-1, is DARVTQTPRHKVTEMGQEVTMRCQPILGHNTVFWYRQTMMQGLELLAYFRNRAPLDDSGMPKDRFSAEMPDATLATLKIQPSEPRDSAVYFCASGLVQGREQFFGPGTRLTVL.

The chain has TRBV20-1 and TRBJ2-2, with 7 bases identical to TRBD1. CDR3 length: 13 residues. V lost 5 bases and J lost 6; bases outside the gene matches: 6. Germline CDR1 DFQATT, CDR2 SNEGSKA (reference sequence). The CDR3 reads CSASGTVPGELFF. CDR3 nucleotides: TGCAGTGCTTCCGGGACAGTTCCCGGGGAGCTGTTTTTT.